What follows is one T cell receptor beta chain and its context. The antigen remains unidentified. The V gene's germline CDR1 is MGHRA and CDR2 YSYEKL. V lost 0 bases, J lost 3 bases, and 7 bases stayed unmatched. This CDR3 has 16 residues. Making the TCR beta libraries involved quantitative 5'-RACE with molecular barcodes. TCRdb reprocessed the 5' RACE reads with MiXCR, giving one entry per CDR3 protein. The sample lists about 160,000 distinct CDR3 sequences, around 43% occurring once. The entry originates in a study of CD8 T cells in ankylosing spondylitis. Findings and caveats of the study: Blood of patients with ankylosing spondylitis appeared to be characterized by a TCR beta motif of several highly homologous variants. Relatively rare in peripheral blood, disease-linked clones were also CD8+. Significant enrichment of disease-linked clones was reported in matched ankylosing spondylitis synovial fluid.

Sequenced sample: synovial fluid, either unsorted or a sorted T cell fraction (not recorded which). The rearrangement links TRBV4-1 to TRBJ2-7; 8 bases are a match to TRBD1. The receptor was derived from a male donor with ankylosing spondylitis. The CDR3 DNA is TGCGCCAGCAGCCAAGACAGGGGGCCATATTACTACGAGCAGTACTTC. This sequence encodes CASSQDRGPYYYEQYF.